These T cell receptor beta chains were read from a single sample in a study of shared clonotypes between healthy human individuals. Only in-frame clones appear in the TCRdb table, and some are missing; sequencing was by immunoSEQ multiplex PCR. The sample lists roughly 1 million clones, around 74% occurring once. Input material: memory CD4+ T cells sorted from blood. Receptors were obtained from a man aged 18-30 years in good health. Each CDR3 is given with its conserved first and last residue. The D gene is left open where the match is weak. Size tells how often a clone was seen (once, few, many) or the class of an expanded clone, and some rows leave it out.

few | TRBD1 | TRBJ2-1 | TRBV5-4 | TGTGCCCAATCCGACAGGGGAAAAAGTGAGCAGTTCTTC | CAQSDRGKSEQFF
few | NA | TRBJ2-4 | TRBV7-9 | TGTGCCAGCAGCTTAGCTACAGTAGCCAAAAACATTCAGTACTTC | CASSLATVAKNIQYF
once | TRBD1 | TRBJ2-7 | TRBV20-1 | TGCAGTGCTCGACAGGGGCCCGAGCAGTACTTC | CSARQGPEQYF
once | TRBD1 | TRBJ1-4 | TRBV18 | TGTGCCAGCTCACCGACAGGGGCGATTAATGAAAAACTGTTTTTT | CASSPTGAINEKLFF
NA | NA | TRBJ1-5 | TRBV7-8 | TGTGCCAGCAGCTTACGTCCATCCCCGGCATATAGCAATCAGCCCCAGCATTTT | CASSLRPSPAYSNQPQHF
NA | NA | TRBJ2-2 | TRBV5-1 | TGCGCCAGCAACCACAATCTGGGGTTAGGCACCGGGGAGCTGTTTTTT | CASNHNLGLGTGELFF
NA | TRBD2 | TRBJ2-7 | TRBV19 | TGTGCCAGTAGTAGTTTTTCGGGGGGTGCGCCCTACGAGCAGTACTTC | CASSSFSGGAPYEQYF
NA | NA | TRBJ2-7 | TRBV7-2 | TGTGCCAGCAGCTTAGCGCGTAACGAGCAGTACTTC | CASSLARNEQYF
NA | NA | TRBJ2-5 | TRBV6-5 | TGTGCCAGCAGTTACGTAGGGGAGACCCAGTACTTC | CASSYVGETQYF
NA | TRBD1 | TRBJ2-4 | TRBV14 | TGTGCCAGCAGCAGGACGACAGGGGTGGGAAACATTCAGTACTTC | CASSRTTGVGNIQYF
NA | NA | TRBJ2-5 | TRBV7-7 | TGTGCTAGCAGCCTTTTGGGCGAGACCCAGTACTTC | CASSLLGETQYF
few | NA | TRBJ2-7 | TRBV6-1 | TGTGCCACTGGGGGCACAGGGACCCTCCACGAGCAGTACTTC | CATGGTGTLHEQYF
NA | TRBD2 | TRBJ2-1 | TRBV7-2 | TGTGCCAGCAGCCTCTTAGGACTAGCGGGAGACAATGAGCAGTTCTTC | CASSLLGLAGDNEQFF
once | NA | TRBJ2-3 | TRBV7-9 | TGTGCCAGCAGCTTCGAAGGGGCTGGGAGGTATACGCAGTATTTT | CASSFEGAGRYTQYF
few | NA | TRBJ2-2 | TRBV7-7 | TGTGCTAGCAGCTTAGGTGTCAACACCGGGGAGCTGTTTTTT | CASSLGVNTGELFF
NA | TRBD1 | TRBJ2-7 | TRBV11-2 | TGTGCCAGCAGCTTAGTGGAACAGGGGGCTTCTAACTTC | CASSLVEQGASNF
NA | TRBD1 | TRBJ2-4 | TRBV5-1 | TGCGCCAGCAGCTTGCAAAGAGGACAGGGGAGTGAAAACATTCAGTACTTC | CASSLQRGQGSENIQYF
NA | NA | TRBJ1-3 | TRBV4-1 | TGCGCCAGCAGCCCGGACTCACTATTCCTCTCTGGAAACACCATATATTTT | CASSPDSLFLSGNTIYF
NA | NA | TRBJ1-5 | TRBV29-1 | TGCAGCGTTGCTGGGGGCGGCAATCAGCCCCAGCATTTT | CSVAGGGNQPQHF
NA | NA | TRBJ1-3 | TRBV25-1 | TGTGCCAGCCAGGGGAGTGGAAACACCATATATTTT | CASQGSGNTIYF
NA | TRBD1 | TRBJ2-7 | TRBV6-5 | TGTGCCAGCAGTTACCTCAGGGACAGGGGAAACGAGCAGTACTTC | CASSYLRDRGNEQYF
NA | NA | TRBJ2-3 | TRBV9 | TGTGCCAGCAGCGTAGACGGTAGAGATACGCAGTATTTT | CASSVDGRDTQYF
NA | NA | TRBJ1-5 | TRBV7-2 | TGTGCCAGCAGCTTAGCGCTAGGGTTCAGCAATCAGCCCCAGCATTTT | CASSLALGFSNQPQHF
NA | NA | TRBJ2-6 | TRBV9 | TGTGCCAGCAGCGTAGCGGGTTTAAACTCTGGGGCCAACGTCCTGACTTTC | CASSVAGLNSGANVLTF
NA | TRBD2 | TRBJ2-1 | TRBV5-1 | TGCGCCAGCCGGGAGGGCGAGCAGTTCTTC | CASREGEQFF
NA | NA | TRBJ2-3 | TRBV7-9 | TGTGCCAGCAGCCTAGACAGCACAGATACGCAGTATTTT | CASSLDSTDTQYF
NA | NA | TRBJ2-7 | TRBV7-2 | TGTGCCAGCAGCTTAGTTGCATCCCTTTCCTACGAGCAGTACTTC | CASSLVASLSYEQYF
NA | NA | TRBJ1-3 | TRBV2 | TGTGCCAGCAGTGAGGCAGGGTTACACACCATATATTTT | CASSEAGLHTIYF
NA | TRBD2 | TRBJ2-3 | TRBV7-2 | TGTGCCAGCAGCCAGAGCGGGAGTCGTACAGATACGCAGTATTTT | CASSQSGSRTDTQYF
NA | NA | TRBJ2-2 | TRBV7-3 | TGTGCCAGCAGCTTATTCGGTCCACCCAACACCGGGGAGCTGTTTTTT | CASSLFGPPNTGELFF
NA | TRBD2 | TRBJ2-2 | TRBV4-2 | TGTGCCAGCAGCCAAGCCGGGACTAGCGACTACACCGGGGAGCTGTTTTTT | CASSQAGTSDYTGELFF
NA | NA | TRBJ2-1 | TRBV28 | TGTGCCACTCGGGGGGCCACTGAGCAGTTCTTC | CATRGATEQFF
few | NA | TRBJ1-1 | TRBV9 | TGTGCCAGCAGCGTAGGGGGAGACACTGAAGCTTTCTTT | CASSVGGDTEAFF
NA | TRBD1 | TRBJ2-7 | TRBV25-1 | TGTGCCAGCAGTGAATACGGACAGGGGAGCTCCTACGAGCAGTACTTC | CASSEYGQGSSYEQYF
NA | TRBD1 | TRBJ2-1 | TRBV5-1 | TGCGCCAGCAGCCTGGGGACAGGGGCTGAGAATGAGCAGTTCTTC | CASSLGTGAENEQFF
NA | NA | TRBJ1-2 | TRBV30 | TGTGCCTGGAGTGAGGGTTATGGCTACACCTTC | CAWSEGYGYTF
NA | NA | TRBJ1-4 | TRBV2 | TGTGCCAGCAGTCGGACACGCGCAACTAATGAAAAACTGTTTTTT | CASSRTRATNEKLFF
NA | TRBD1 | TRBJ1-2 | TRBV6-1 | TGTGCCAGCATGAACAGGGGGCTCGAGCGGGGCTACACCTTC | CASMNRGLERGYTF
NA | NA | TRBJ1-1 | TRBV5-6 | TGTGCCAGCAGCTTGGAACCGGGCACTGAAGCTTTCTTT | CASSLEPGTEAFF
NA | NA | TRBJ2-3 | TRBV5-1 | TGCGCCAGCAGCCCAGACTCGTTCACAGATACGCAGTATTTT | CASSPDSFTDTQYF
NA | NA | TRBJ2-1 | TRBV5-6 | TGTGCCGGCAGCTTAACCGGCCGAGTCAATGAGCAGTTCTTC | CAGSLTGRVNEQFF
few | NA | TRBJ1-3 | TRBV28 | TGTGCCAGCAGTACTACAGGGTCTGGAAACACCATATATTTT | CASSTTGSGNTIYF
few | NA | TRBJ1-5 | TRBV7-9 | TGTGCCAGCAGCTTAGGGGGAGGGGGGCCCAATCAGCCCCAGCATTTT | CASSLGGGGPNQPQHF
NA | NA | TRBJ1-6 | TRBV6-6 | TGTGCCAGCAGTCAAATCCAGGGTTCACCCCTCCACTTT | CASSQIQGSPLHF
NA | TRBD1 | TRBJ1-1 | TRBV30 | TGTGCCTGGAGTGTAGGCTCCCAGGGGGGGGCTTTCTTT | CAWSVGSQGGAFF
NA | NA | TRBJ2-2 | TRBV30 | TGTGCCTTGAACAGACTTGCAAGCACCGGGGAGCTGTTTTTT | CALNRLASTGELFF
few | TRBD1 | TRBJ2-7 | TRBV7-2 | TGTGCCAGCAGCCAGGGGGCGGGTGGGAGGTCCTACGAGCAGTACTTC | CASSQGAGGRSYEQYF
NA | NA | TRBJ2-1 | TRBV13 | TGTGCCAGCAGCCGACAAGGGGGAGTTGGGGGTGAGCAGTTCTTC | CASSRQGGVGGEQFF
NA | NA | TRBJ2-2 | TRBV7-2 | TGTGCCAGCAGACCACAGGGTACCGGGGAGCTGTTTTTT | CASRPQGTGELFF
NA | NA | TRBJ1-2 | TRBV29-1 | TGCAGCGTTGAACAAGGAAGTGGCTACACCTTC | CSVEQGSGYTF
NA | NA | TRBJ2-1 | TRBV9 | TGTGCCAGCAGCGGGAGCGATGAGCAGTTCTTC | CASSGSDEQFF
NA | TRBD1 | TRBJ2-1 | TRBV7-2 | TGTGCCAGTAATATAGGACAGGGCGTGAATGAGCAGTTCTTC | CASNIGQGVNEQFF
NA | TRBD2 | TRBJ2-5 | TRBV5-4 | TGTGCCAGCAGCTTAAGACTAGCGGGAGATGAGACCCAGTACTTC | CASSLRLAGDETQYF
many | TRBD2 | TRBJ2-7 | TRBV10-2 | TGCGCCAGCAGCCCCTGGACTAGCGGCTACGAGCAGTACTTC | CASSPWTSGYEQYF
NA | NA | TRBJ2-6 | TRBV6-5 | TGTGCCAGCCGGAGGGGATCAGGGGCCAACGTCCTGACTTTC | CASRRGSGANVLTF
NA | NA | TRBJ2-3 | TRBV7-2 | TGTGCCAGCAGCCCGGGACTCCGGCCCACAGATACGCAGTATTTT | CASSPGLRPTDTQYF
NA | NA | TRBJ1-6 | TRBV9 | TGTGCCAGCAGCGTAGAGGGGAGCTCCTATAATTCACCCCTCCACTTT | CASSVEGSSYNSPLHF